The TCR beta chain under discussion was sequenced for a study of OX40 agonist ivuxolimab in advanced cancers. This CDR3 contains 16 residues. CDR1 is KGHSH, CDR2 LQKENI, per germline. V trimming: 2 bases; J trimming: 5 bases; junction bases outside the gene matches: 7. Here immunoSEQ multiplex PCR was the method, and the copy in TCRdb shows in-frame clones only, minus some. The repertoire holds 60,000 to 70,000 clones, with over 75% as singletons. The sequence came from an adult with an advanced solid tumor such as melanoma, head and neck, liver or kidney cancer. V gene TRBV18 combines with J gene TRBJ1-5; 9 bases map to TRBD1. The sequenced sample was CD4+ or CD8+ T cells sorted from blood, obtained in a trial of the OX40 agonist ivuxolimab. CDR3 loop: CASSPWHRGQDQPQHF. For the CDR3, the DNA is TGTGCCAGCTCACCATGGCACAGGGGGCAAGATCAGCCCCAGCATTTT.